The 10 T cell receptor beta chains below all came from one sample that was sequenced in a study of T cell responses to AZD1222 COVID-19 vaccine. The assay was immunoSEQ multiplex PCR, and TCRdb's table has in-frame clones only and misses some. This table holds 150,000 to 200,000 clones, about 90% found once. The source material was peripheral blood, sampled on day 0 of MenACWY control vaccination. All receptors come from an adult in good health.

The V and J genes are TRBV5-1 and TRBJ2-5; 9 bases align to TRBD2. The CDR3 is 14 amino acids. CDR1 and CDR2 from the germline V gene are SGHRS and YFSETQ. V was pared by 4 bases and J by 4 bases, with 5 bases of the junction left unmatched. The CDR3 DNA follows: TGCGCCAGCAGCCGGCAGCGGGAGGCAGAGACCCAGTACTTC. Its translation is CASSRQREAETQYF.

The table lists this clone with a count of one. The CDR3 region has the DNA TGTGCCACCAGTCGCCCGGGTCCCTACGAGCAGTACTTC. Encoded protein: CATSRPGPYEQYF. The chain employs TRBV15 and TRBJ2-7, with D unclear. Trimming left V 6 bases short and J 2 bases short, with 11 bases between. The CDR3 has 13 amino acids. CDR1 LNHNV and CDR2 YYDKDF come from the germline V gene (reference sequence).

The chain is built from TRBV7-2 and TRBJ2-7, with 9 positions matching TRBD2. The CDR3 is 14 residues long. CDR1 SGHTA and CDR2 FQGNSA come from the germline V gene. V lost 5 bases to trimming and J lost 7 bases; unmatched junction nucleotides: 9. The CDR3 sequence is CASSGAGGAWEQYF. The CDR3 DNA reads as TGTGCCAGCAGCGGGGCGGGAGGGGCGTGGGAGCAGTACTTC.

The CDR3 sequence is CASSLGGGAASQPQHF. CDR3 bases: TGTGCCAGCAGCTTAGGTGGAGGGGCGGCAAGTCAGCCCCAGCATTTT. The V gene is TRBV7-2, the J gene TRBJ1-5, with TRBD1 as a possible D gene (5 bases). CDR3 size: 16 residues. Trimming pared 1 base from V and 6 bases from J, leaving 16 bases between. From germline, CDR1 is SGHTA and CDR2 FQGNSA.

The chain links TRBV5-1 to TRBJ1-4; D unclear. The CDR3 totals 16 residues. Trimming left V 5 bases short and J 3 bases short, with 17 bases between. Germline V gene data show CDR1 as SGHRS and CDR2 as YFSETQ. The CDR3 sequence: CASRSHGMGANEKLFF. Written as DNA, the CDR3 is TGCGCCAGCAGATCTCACGGGATGGGAGCTAATGAAAAACTGTTTTTT.

The sample holds a few counts of this clone. V usage is TRBV5-6 and J usage is TRBJ2-1; D is unclear. Germline CDR1 reads SGHDT; CDR2 reads YYEEEE. The CDR3 length is 11 residues. The V gene lost 1 base and the J gene lost 7 bases, with 3 bases spanning the gap. The CDR3 nucleotides are TGTGCCAGCAGCTTGTTGAATGAGCAGTTCTTC. The encoded protein is CASSLLNEQFF.

The chain employs TRBV9 and TRBJ2-1, with 11 bases aligning to TRBD2. The CDR3 consists of 16 residues. Germline loops: CDR1 SGDLS, CDR2 YYNGEE. V dropped 3 bases and J dropped 4; count of bases not matched to a gene: 6. CDR3 amino acids: CASSASGTSGYNEQFF. DNA of the CDR3: TGTGCCAGCAGCGCCTCGGGGACTAGCGGATACAATGAGCAGTTCTTC.

This clone has only one observation. The CDR3: CASRLSQNTEAFF. The CDR3 coding sequence is TGTGCCAGCAGGTTGAGCCAGAACACTGAAGCTTTCTTT. The rearrangement joins TRBV7-8 to TRBJ1-1, with D unclear. There are 13 residues in the CDR3. The V end lost 6 bases, the J end lost 1 base, and 9 bases lay between the germline ends. The V gene's germline CDR1 is SGHVS and CDR2 FQNEAQ.

This clone has only one observation. The J gene is TRBJ2-2, the V gene TRBV13; TRBD1 agrees at 11 bases. This CDR3 contains 17 residues. The V gene's germline CDR1 is PRHDT and CDR2 FYEKMQ (reference sequence). Trimming removed 4 bases from V and 5 bases from J; junction bases left unmatched: 9. CDR3 in DNA: TGTGCCAGCAGCTCACTGGGACAGGGGGAGGTGACCGGGGAGCTGTTTTTT. Translation gives CASSSLGQGEVTGELFF.

This clone has just one count. The chain carries TRBV3-1 (or the pseudogene TRBV3-2) and TRBJ2-7, with 7 bases identical to TRBD2. CDR3 length: 14 amino acids. Germline trimming cut 4 bases from V and 5 bases from J; bases unmatched to any gene: 8. CDR1 and CDR2 (germline): LGHDT, YNNKEL (reference sequence). Here the CDR3 DNA reads TGTGCCAGCAGCCGGGGCGGGAGATTCGACGAGCAGTACTTC. Translated: CASSRGGRFDEQYF.